This is a list of T cell receptor beta chains from one sample in a study of cytomegalovirus exposure and HLA in healthy donors. The assay was immunoSEQ multiplex PCR, and TCRdb's table has in-frame clones only and misses some. The sample has roughly 63,000 clones, 89% seen once. Sequencing was performed on PBMCs. These receptors originate from a woman under 30 in good health and CMV-seronegative. Both conserved end residues are part of each CDR3. D genes are given only for firm matches. The size of a clone is reported for some rows only, either as once, few or many, or as a class for expanded clones.

V: TRBV7-9; D: TRBD1; size: once; J: TRBJ2-5; CDR3: CASSSRTGLQETQYF; DNA: TGTGCCAGCAGCTCCAGGACAGGCCTCCAAGAGACCCAGTACTTC
V: TRBV7-2; D: NA; size: NA; J: TRBJ2-7; CDR3: CASSLAGGNYEQYF; DNA: TGTGCCAGCAGCTTGGCCGGGGGAAACTACGAGCAGTACTTC
V: TRBV10-3; D: NA; size: NA; J: TRBJ2-3; CDR3: CAISDAGVSTDTQYF; DNA: TGTGCCATCAGTGACGCAGGGGTTAGCACAGATACGCAGTATTTT
V: TRBV30; D: TRBD1; size: NA; J: TRBJ1-1; CDR3: CAWSRGRGPAVQEAFF; DNA: TGTGCCTGGAGCCGGGGCAGGGGGCCGGCTGTACAAGAAGCTTTCTTT
V: TRBV4-2; D: TRBD2; size: few; J: TRBJ2-3; CDR3: CASSQDPSSGPDTQYF; DNA: TGTGCCAGCAGCCAAGATCCCTCTAGCGGCCCAGATACGCAGTATTTT
V: TRBV7-8; D: NA; size: NA; J: TRBJ2-1; CDR3: CASSLNRDSGPGFF; DNA: TGTGCCAGCAGTTTGAACCGGGACTCCGGCCCGGGGTTCTTC
V: TRBV7-8; D: NA; size: NA; J: TRBJ2-7; CDR3: CASSSKRDPSYEQYF; DNA: TGTGCCAGCAGCTCCAAACGGGATCCCTCCTACGAGCAGTACTTC
V: TRBV7-9; D: TRBD1; size: NA; J: TRBJ2-5; CDR3: CASSLVGQGQETQYF; DNA: TGTGCCAGCAGCTTAGTAGGACAGGGTCAAGAGACCCAGTACTTC
V: TRBV5-1; D: NA; size: NA; J: TRBJ1-4; CDR3: CASSLHAGEKLFF; DNA: TGCGCCAGCAGCTTACACGCGGGAGAAAAACTGTTTTTT
V: TRBV7-2; D: NA; size: NA; J: TRBJ2-3; CDR3: CASSLVGQPSTDTQYF; DNA: TGTGCCAGCAGCTTAGTTGGGCAGCCTAGCACAGATACGCAGTATTTT
V: TRBV4-2; D: NA; size: NA; J: TRBJ1-1; CDR3: CASSQDKQGPRVNTEAFF; DNA: TGTGCCAGCAGCCAAGATAAACAGGGCCCTCGGGTGAACACTGAAGCTTTCTTT
V: TRBV2; D: NA; size: NA; J: TRBJ1-2; CDR3: CASSETAEGGYTF; DNA: TGTGCCAGCAGTGAAACGGCTGAGGGAGGCTACACCTTC
V: TRBV11-3; D: TRBD2; size: NA; J: TRBJ2-1; CDR3: CASSFRGSGGEQFF; DNA: TGTGCCAGCAGCTTTCGTGGTAGCGGGGGAGAGCAGTTCTTC
V: TRBV7-2; D: TRBD2; size: NA; J: TRBJ2-5; CDR3: CASSMTRTSGGEETQYF; DNA: TGTGCCAGCAGCATGACCCGGACTAGCGGGGGGGAGGAGACCCAGTACTTC
V: TRBV15; D: TRBD1; size: NA; J: TRBJ2-3; CDR3: CATSSFRILGQGADTQYF; DNA: TGTGCCACCAGCAGTTTTCGGATACTCGGACAGGGGGCAGATACGCAGTATTTT
V: TRBV6-6; D: TRBD2; size: once; J: TRBJ2-5; CDR3: CASSWGLAGAGETQYF; DNA: TGTGCCAGCAGTTGGGGACTAGCGGGAGCAGGAGAGACCCAGTACTTC
V: TRBV28; D: TRBD1; size: NA; J: TRBJ1-1; CDR3: CASMNTGGLSNTEAFF; DNA: TGTGCCAGCATGAATACAGGGGGACTTAGTAACACTGAAGCTTTCTTT
V: TRBV6-6; D: TRBD1; size: NA; J: TRBJ1-4; CDR3: CASQHQGEVVKLFF; DNA: TGTGCCAGCCAACACCAGGGGGAAGTGGTAAAACTGTTTTTT
V: TRBV30; D: NA; size: NA; J: TRBJ2-2; CDR3: CAQGGAWDTGELFF; DNA: TGTGCCCAGGGCGGGGCTTGGGACACCGGGGAGCTGTTTTTT
V: TRBV30; D: TRBD1; size: NA; J: TRBJ2-2; CDR3: CARQGAGGELFF; DNA: TGTGCCAGACAGGGGGCGGGCGGGGAGCTGTTTTTT
V: TRBV5-4; D: TRBD2; size: NA; J: TRBJ2-7; CDR3: CASSRRTTSGGIYEQYF; DNA: TGTGCCAGCAGCCGACGAACGACTAGCGGGGGAATCTACGAGCAGTACTTC
V: TRBV7-5; D: NA; size: NA; J: TRBJ2-5; CDR3: CVRSLNPLQANQETQYF; DNA: TGTGTCAGAAGCTTAAACCCCTTGCAAGCGAACCAAGAGACCCAGTACTTC
V: TRBV18; D: TRBD1; size: NA; J: TRBJ1-5; CDR3: CASSLRTGHSNQPQHF; DNA: TGTGCCAGCTCACTTCGGACAGGACATAGCAATCAGCCCCAGCATTTT
V: TRBV2; D: TRBD2; size: NA; J: TRBJ2-7; CDR3: CASSDWLAGGPYEQYF; DNA: TGTGCCAGCAGTGATTGGCTAGCGGGAGGGCCTTACGAGCAGTACTTC
V: TRBV5-1; D: TRBD1; size: NA; J: TRBJ2-7; CDR3: CASSSSGTGTYEQYF; DNA: TGCGCCAGCAGCTCGTCCGGGACAGGGACCTACGAGCAGTACTTC
V: TRBV27; D: TRBD1; size: NA; J: TRBJ1-2; CDR3: CASSGDSPYGYTF; DNA: TGTGCCAGCAGTGGGGACAGTCCCTATGGCTACACCTTC
V: TRBV19; D: TRBD2; size: once; J: TRBJ2-1; CDR3: CASTNGLAAHGEQFF; DNA: TGTGCCAGTACCAACGGACTAGCCGCCCACGGTGAGCAGTTCTTC
V: TRBV6-1; D: NA; size: NA; J: TRBJ1-1; CDR3: CASSDTGRTTEAFF; DNA: TGTGCCAGCAGTGATACAGGTCGAACCACTGAAGCTTTCTTT
V: TRBV19; D: TRBD1; size: once; J: TRBJ1-4; CDR3: CASSTTGYFEKLFF; DNA: TGTGCCAGTAGTACGACAGGGTATTTCGAAAAACTGTTTTTT
V: TRBV28; D: NA; size: NA; J: TRBJ1-1; CDR3: CASSWTSRGDTEAFF; DNA: TGTGCCAGCAGTTGGACAAGCCGAGGAGACACTGAAGCTTTCTTT
V: TRBV19; D: TRBD2; size: NA; J: TRBJ2-3; CDR3: CASSSASGGTDTQYF; DNA: TGTGCCAGTAGTAGTGCTAGCGGGGGCACAGATACGCAGTATTTT
V: TRBV9; D: NA; size: NA; J: TRBJ2-3; CDR3: CASSLADNTQYF; DNA: TGTGCCAGCAGCCTCGCCGACAATACGCAGTATTTT
V: TRBV2; D: TRBD2; size: NA; J: TRBJ2-3; CDR3: CASRRLAGGGDTQYF; DNA: TGTGCCAGCCGGAGGTTGGCGGGAGGGGGAGATACGCAGTATTTT
V: TRBV5-6; D: NA; size: NA; J: TRBJ1-2; CDR3: CASSFPPGPFRTARITF; DNA: TGTGCCAGCAGCTTCCCCCCCGGCCCCTTTCGGACAGCTCGTATAACCTTC
V: TRBV19; D: TRBD1; size: NA; J: TRBJ1-6; CDR3: CASSIRVGDRDSYNSPLHF; DNA: TGTGCCAGTAGTATACGTGTCGGGGACAGGGACTCCTATAATTCACCCCTCCACTTT
V: TRBV28; D: NA; size: NA; J: TRBJ1-2; CDR3: CASNAAAGDGYTF; DNA: TGTGCCAGCAATGCGGCGGCAGGGGATGGCTACACCTTC
V: TRBV7-2; D: NA; size: NA; J: TRBJ2-5; CDR3: CASSKGVGETQYF; DNA: TGTGCCAGCAGTAAAGGGGTAGGGGAGACCCAGTACTTC
V: TRBV5-8; D: NA; size: NA; J: TRBJ2-5; CDR3: CASSDRDIRSRETQYF; DNA: TGTGCCAGCAGCGACCGGGACATAAGGTCGCGGGAGACCCAGTACTTC
V: TRBV11-2; D: TRBD1; size: NA; J: TRBJ2-3; CDR3: CASSLVGQGADTQYF; DNA: TGTGCCAGCAGCTTAGTAGGACAGGGGGCAGATACGCAGTATTTT